This record concerns one T cell receptor beta chain sequence. No antigen is known for it. The source of the sample is a study of Ad26.COV2.S vaccination and SARS-CoV-2 variants. At the level of the study: Of the COV1001 trial arms, the Ad26.COV2.S arm included the donor.

Treatment in this sample: around 19 received Ad26.COV2.S at low or high dose, single or two shots; roughly five received placebo; per-sample allocation not given. The investigators took samples on day 63 after the first vaccine or placebo injection. Trimming left V 2 bases short and J 2 bases short, with 14 bases between. Per the germline V gene, CDR1 is MGHRA and CDR2 is YSYEKL. CDR3 length: 16 amino acids. Sequenced by immunoSEQ multiplex PCR; TCRdb stores in-frame clones only, minus some. This sample yields hundreds of thousands of clones, of which around 87% are seen a single time; over 2.5% belongs to the top ten. General study results and limits: Non-spike TCR breadth did not differ much between vaccine and placebo recipients.

This TCR was sampled from a person aged 18-65 years who received the Ad26.COV2.S COVID-19 vaccine or a placebo. Sequenced here: peripheral blood, sampled in a trial of Ad26.COV2.S vaccine versus placebo. V gene TRBV4-1 combines with J gene TRBJ2-3; D gene ambiguous. CDR3 DNA sequence: TGCGCCAGCAGCCAATCTCCGCGGCCAAACACAGATACGCAGTATTTT. Translation gives CASSQSPRPNTDTQYF.